The present TCR beta chain was sequenced within a study of CD8 T cells in ankylosing spondylitis. General study findings and limits: Earlier work had already found some motif variants in reactive arthritis synovial fluid and blood. It was reported that disease-linked clones were significantly enriched in matched ankylosing spondylitis synovial fluid. It appeared that ankylosing spondylitis blood was characterized by a TCR beta motif of under ten highly homologous variants.

The V end lost 0 bases, the J end lost 4 bases, and 9 bases lay between the germline ends. This CDR3 contains 14 residues. Per germline, CDR1 SGHRS and CDR2 YFSETQ. With molecular barcodes, quantitative 5'-RACE was used to make the TCR beta libraries. Each CDR3 protein is one row after TCRdb ran MiXCR on the 5' RACE reads. The sample includes about 24,000 distinct CDR3 sequences, around 13% of them seen just once. In the case of this clonotype: Its antigen remains unidentified.

The sample taken for sequencing was blood. The chain carries TRBV5-1 and TRBJ2-3; maybe TRBD2 (5 bases). This sequence originates from a male donor with ankylosing spondylitis or in good health (not recorded which). CDR3 sequence reads: CASSLERGSDTQYF. CDR3 nucleotides: TGCGCCAGCAGCTTGGAACGGGGTTCAGATACGCAGTATTTT.